The next 27 T cell receptor beta chains were all read from a single sample in a study of T cell responses to AZD1222 COVID-19 vaccine. Clones were sequenced by immunoSEQ multiplex PCR, and TCRdb holds only the in-frame ones, with some missing. Of over 150,000 clones in the sample, about nine tenths are singletons; the top ten hold 5% to 6%. The sample in question was peripheral blood, obtained on day 0 of MenACWY control vaccination. These receptors were taken from an adult in good health.

The rearrangement links TRBV7-2 to TRBJ1-2, with D maybe TRBD1 (5 bases). V was cut by 3 bases and J by 4 bases, with 15 bases left in between. From germline, CDR1 is SGHTA and CDR2 FQGNSA. This CDR3 contains 15 residues. The CDR3 DNA sequence: TGTGCCAGCAGCTTTCCGGGACGGCCCCTCTATGGCTACACCTTC. Its protein is CASSFPGRPLYGYTF.

Only one count was recorded for this clone. The chain has TRBV9 and TRBJ2-1; TRBD1 is a possible D gene (6 bases). The V end lost 4 bases, the J end lost 0 bases, and 14 bases lay between the germline ends. This CDR3 contains 16 residues. Germline V gene data show CDR1 as SGDLS and CDR2 as YYNGEE. CDR3 sequence: CASSPQGFYSYNEQFF. The CDR3 DNA is TGTGCCAGCAGCCCTCAGGGGTTTTACTCCTACAATGAGCAGTTCTTC.

The chain is built from TRBV5-1 and TRBJ1-1; the D is unclear. Germline values: CDR1 SGHRS, CDR2 YFSETQ. Trimming removed 4 bases at V and 5 bases at J, with 12 bases between. The CDR3 consists of 13 residues. The CDR3 protein is CASSTGPGTEAFF. CDR3 in DNA: TGCGCCAGCAGCACGGGCCCTGGGACTGAAGCTTTCTTT.

This chain connects TRBV6-1 to TRBJ1-1; D may be TRBD1 (5 bases). Trimming pared 1 base from V and 5 bases from J, leaving 11 bases between. This CDR3 comprises 14 residues. The germline CDR1 and CDR2 sequences are MNHNS and SASEGT. As DNA, the CDR3 is TGTGCCAGCAGTGAAGGGGGGGTTCTGACTGAAGCTTTCTTT. Protein product: CASSEGGVLTEAFF.

The V gene is TRBV6-1, the J gene TRBJ1-2; TRBD1 aligns across 7 bases. V lost 1 base, J lost 5 bases, and 10 bases stayed unmatched. The CDR3 length is 16 residues. Germline V gives CDR1 MNHNS, CDR2 SASEGT. CDR3 loop: CASSEVAGGGGYGYTF. DNA of the CDR3: TGTGCCAGCAGTGAAGTAGCAGGGGGTGGGGGTTATGGCTACACCTTC.

The chain couples TRBV5-6 to TRBJ1-1; D unresolved. Germline values: CDR1 SGHDT, CDR2 YYEEEE. This CDR3 contains 14 residues. V shed 0 bases and J shed 3 bases, with 9 bases lying between them. The CDR3 loop is CASSLVHMDTEAFF. Here the CDR3 DNA reads TGTGCCAGCAGCTTGGTGCATATGGACACTGAAGCTTTCTTT.

Details on this clone: The same CDR3 is also encoded by other DNA sequences in this sample. The V and J genes are TRBV28 and TRBJ1-2; D unclear. Trimming shortened V by 3 bases and J by 8 bases, and 10 bases separated the two germline ends. Germline V gene sequence: CDR1 MDHEN, CDR2 SYDVKM. The CDR3 covers 12 residues. In nucleotides, the CDR3 is TGTGCCAGCAGTTTCGGGGTGGACGGCTACACCTTC. Amino acid sequence: CASSFGVDGYTF.

J is TRBJ1-1 and V is TRBV20-1; unclear D gene. Germline CDR1 and CDR2: DFQATT and SNEGSKA (reference sequence). Trimming removed 6 bases at V and 4 bases at J, with 9 bases between. The CDR3 has 11 residues. The chain's CDR3 is CSASWPTEAFF. DNA of the CDR3: TGCAGTGCCTCCTGGCCCACTGAAGCTTTCTTT.

The V and J genes are TRBV15 and TRBJ2-3; D is undetermined. The CDR3 has 15 amino acids. Germline lookup yields CDR1 LNHNV and CDR2 YYDKDF (reference sequence). The V gene lost 1 base and the J gene lost 2 bases, with 10 bases spanning the gap. The CDR3 loop is CATSRVESPTDTQYF. CDR3 in DNA: TGTGCCACCAGCAGAGTTGAGAGTCCCACAGATACGCAGTATTTT.

The V and J genes are TRBV30 and TRBJ1-6; D is uncertain. CDR1 is GTSNPN, CDR2 SVGIG, per germline (reference sequence). This CDR3 has 11 amino acids. The ends were cut back, 0 bases at V and 10 bases at J, with 4 bases in the middle. This CDR3 reads CAWSVGSPLHF. Written as DNA, the CDR3 is TGTGCCTGGAGTGTGGGATCACCCCTCCACTTT.

This chain's CDR3 is CASSARADPRNTEAFF. The CDR3 DNA is TGTGCCAGCAGCGCCAGGGCTGACCCCAGGAACACTGAAGCTTTCTTT. The chain recombines TRBV9 with TRBJ1-1, with D perhaps matching TRBD1 (5 bases). The CDR3 is made up of 16 amino acids. Germline V CDR1 and CDR2: SGDLS, YYNGEE. V dropped 3 bases and J dropped 1 base, with 16 bases sitting between them.

The V and J genes are TRBV9 and TRBJ1-1, with 9 bases aligning to TRBD1. Germline values: CDR1 SGDLS, CDR2 YYNGEE. V lost 2 bases and J lost 4; bases outside the gene matches: 9. CDR3 length equals 16 residues. Here the CDR3 reads CASSVVMGQGGTEAFF. Here the CDR3 DNA reads TGTGCCAGCAGCGTTGTTATGGGACAGGGCGGCACTGAAGCTTTCTTT.

CDR3 DNA: TGTGCCAGCAGCTCTCAGTCTGAGCAGAGGGAGACCCAGTACTTC. Translating gives CASSSQSEQRETQYF. The V call is TRBV11-2, the J call TRBJ2-5; D remains ambiguous. V dropped 4 bases and J dropped 5 bases, with 17 bases sitting between them. Germline assignment: CDR1 SGHAT and CDR2 FQNNGV. The length of the CDR3 is 15 residues.

V usage is TRBV7-9 and J usage is TRBJ2-5, with a possible D match to TRBD1 (6 bases). CDR1 and CDR2 (germline): SEHNR, FQNEAQ (reference sequence). CDR3 length: 17 amino acids. V lost 4 bases and J lost 4, with 22 bases in between. CDR3: CASSSFDRTRGRETQYF. CDR3 nucleotide sequence: TGTGCCAGCAGCTCGTTCGACAGGACCCGAGGGCGAGAGACCCAGTACTTC.

The genes are TRBV19 and TRBJ1-1; 7 bases are shared with TRBD1. V lost 7 bases and J lost 5; bases outside the gene matches: 10. Per the germline V gene, CDR1 is LNHDA and CDR2 is SQIVND (reference sequence). The CDR3 contains 14 residues. In DNA form, the CDR3 reads TGTGCCAGTACTACCCAGGGGGGAGTAACTGAAGCTTTCTTT. Its translation: CASTTQGGVTEAFF.

This clone was detected once. The chain is built from TRBV23-1 and TRBJ2-7; 7 bases align to TRBD1. TRBV23-1 is flagged as an ORF with uncertain function. V lost 6 bases and J lost 2; bases outside the gene matches: 13. This CDR3 contains 16 residues. Here the CDR3 reads CASSGRKTGLPYEQYV. The CDR3, as DNA: TGCGCCAGCAGCGGAAGAAAGACAGGGCTCCCCTACGAGCAGTACGTC.

This sequence joins TRBV11-3 and TRBJ1-1; 9 nucleotides line up with TRBD1. The V gene end was trimmed by 5 bases and the J gene end by 5 bases; junction bases not matched to a gene: 6. Germline CDR1 and CDR2: SGHNT and YENEEA. This CDR3 contains 14 residues. The CDR3 region is CASSPTGGRTEAFF. CDR3 sequence (DNA): TGTGCCAGCAGCCCGACAGGGGGACGGACTGAAGCTTTCTTT.

The genes are TRBV20-1 and TRBJ2-1; a weak D match, TRBD2 (5 bases). CDR3 length: 11 residues. Deletions cut 6 bases from V and 4 bases from J, with 7 bases between. Germline assignment: CDR1 DFQATT and CDR2 SNEGSKA (reference sequence). This chain's CDR3 is CSARTYNEQFF. CDR3 bases: TGCAGTGCGCGGACTTACAATGAGCAGTTCTTC.

There are many counts of this clone. V gene TRBV19 combines with J gene TRBJ2-1; maybe TRBD2 (6 bases). V gave up 5 bases and J gave up 4 bases, with 15 bases separating them. The CDR3 is 15 amino acids. Germline-derived CDR1 and CDR2 are LNHDA and SQIVND (reference sequence). CDR3 amino acids: CASSPTGEAYNEQFF. The CDR3 bases are TGTGCCAGTAGTCCAACGGGAGAGGCGTACAATGAGCAGTTCTTC.

This clone was recorded a few times. The chain couples TRBV24-1 to TRBJ2-1, with unresolved D. With 4 bases removed from V and 4 bases from J, the gap between germline ends came to 16 bases. The germline V gene has CDR1 KGHDR and CDR2 SFDVKD. The CDR3 loop spans 16 amino acids. The CDR3 protein is CATSDPAGNPYNEQFF. The CDR3 DNA reads TGTGCCACCAGTGACCCCGCAGGCAATCCATACAATGAGCAGTTCTTC.

The CDR3 region is CASSEGGRPSGEQYF. DNA of the CDR3: TGTGCCAGCAGTGAAGGGGGGAGGCCCTCGGGCGAGCAGTACTTC. This chain joins TRBV2 and TRBJ2-7, with a possible D match to TRBD2 (6 bases). This CDR3 contains 15 residues. Germline CDR1 reads SNHLY; CDR2 reads FYNNEI. Trimming took 1 base from V and 6 from J, leaving 16 bases between them.

The chain joins TRBV18 to TRBJ2-7, with 7 bases identical to TRBD2. J was trimmed by 5 bases and V by 3 bases; bases with no gene match: 7. The V gene's germline CDR1 is KGHSH and CDR2 LQKENI. The CDR3 runs to 14 residues. The CDR3 protein is CASSPRAGVDEQYF. The DNA of the CDR3 is TGTGCCAGCTCACCGCGGGCGGGGGTGGACGAGCAGTACTTC. The full variable domain, completed using reference TRBV18 and TRBJ2-7, is NAGVMQNPRHLVRRRGQEARLRCSPMKGHSHVYWYRQLPEEGLKFMVYLQKENIIDESGMPKERFSAEFPKEGPSILRIQQVVRGDSAAYFCASSPRAGVDEQYFGPGTRLTVT.

The rearrangement uses TRBV11-3 and TRBJ2-7; no firm D call. This CDR3 is 15 amino acids long. The germline V gene has CDR1 SGHNT and CDR2 YENEEA. V dropped 3 bases and J dropped 0 bases, with 12 bases sitting between them. The CDR3 nucleotides are TGTGCCAGCAGCTTTGACATCGATTCCTCCTACGAGCAGTACTTC. Translation: CASSFDIDSSYEQYF.

This CDR3 reads CASSQVGRGATDTQYF. In nucleotides, the CDR3 is TGCGCCAGCAGCCAAGTGGGGCGGGGGGCCACAGATACGCAGTATTTT. The chain employs TRBV4-1 and TRBJ2-3; 8 nucleotides line up with TRBD2. This CDR3 is built from 16 residues. After removal of 1 base from V and 2 bases from J, the junction contained 5 bases not matched to a gene. Germline CDR1 MGHRA, CDR2 YSYEKL.

The chain recombines TRBV20-1 with TRBJ2-1, with unresolved D. This CDR3 is 14 amino acids long. V lost 3 bases to trimming and J lost 6 bases, with 15 bases between them. Germline loops: CDR1 DFQATT, CDR2 SNEGSKA (reference sequence). The CDR3 bases are TGCAGTGCTAGTGTTAATGCCGGTCCCAATGAGCAGTTCTTC. Protein product: CSASVNAGPNEQFF.

The CDR3 loop is CASSPDIATNEKLFF. CDR3 coding DNA: TGTGCCAGCAGCCCCGACATAGCAACTAATGAAAAACTGTTTTTT. The chain is built from TRBV6-5 and TRBJ1-4; D is undetermined. From germline, CDR1 is MNHEY and CDR2 SVGAGI. This CDR3 comprises 15 residues. Deletions cut 6 bases from V and 0 bases from J, with 11 bases between.

V is TRBV7-8 and J is TRBJ1-2; a weak D match, TRBD1 (5 bases). CDR3 size: 15 residues. V lost 4 bases to trimming and J lost 4 bases, with 16 bases between them. Germline V lookup: CDR1 SGHVS, CDR2 FQNEAQ. The CDR3 DNA follows: TGTGCCAGCAGCTATGGGGGACGGGAACTCTATGGCTACACCTTC. Translation: CASSYGGRELYGYTF.